The rows below give T cell receptor beta chains drawn from one sample of a study of CD8 T cells in ankylosing spondylitis. TCRdb called the 5' RACE reads again in MiXCR, with one record for every CDR3 protein. Of just under 550,000 distinct CDR3 sequences detected, about an eighth appear once; the ten largest clones hold about 6.8%. The material sequenced was blood, either unsorted or a sorted T cell fraction (not recorded which). These receptor sequences come from a male donor with ankylosing spondylitis. CDR3s include the opening cysteine and the closing phenylalanine or tryptophan.

v_call	j_call	cdr3_aa
TRBV4-1	TRBJ2-3	CASSQSGRAGVTDTQYF
TRBV20-1	TRBJ1-5	CSAKGDSKYSNQPQHF
TRBV21-1	TRBJ2-1	CASSKLIRQGTHNEQFF
TRBV11-2	TRBJ2-2	CASSPGLAVNTGELFF
TRBV20-1	TRBJ2-5	CSARTEETQYF
TRBV12-3/TRBV12-4	TRBJ2-4	CASSRDSVIQYF
TRBV12-3/TRBV12-4	TRBJ1-5	CASSFIFQPQHF
TRBV28	TRBJ2-3	CASSERGAGDEYTQYF
TRBV7-2	TRBJ2-2	CASSLLAGSTGELFF
TRBV20-1	TRBJ1-1	CSARVMGTNTEAFF
TRBV5-6	TRBJ2-2	CASSSDDRFTGELFF
TRBV5-1	TRBJ1-1	CASTQPGNTEAFF
TRBV29-1	TRBJ2-2	CSVTGGLYTGELFF
TRBV12-3/TRBV12-4	TRBJ1-5	CASSSTRTDYSNQPQHF
TRBV7-6	TRBJ2-1	CASSLNDGAFDF
TRBV20-1	TRBJ1-5	CSATVLGGSNQPQHF
TRBV20-1	TRBJ2-3	CSALPTGTDTQYF
TRBV7-9	TRBJ2-4	CASSLIYREINIQYF
TRBV9	TRBJ2-3	CASSVQGHRGDTQYF
TRBV5-1	TRBJ2-5	CASSLSTSGSSETQYF
TRBV5-1	TRBJ1-1	CASNGMRGGTEAFF
TRBV20-1	TRBJ1-6	CSAVGQENSPLHF
TRBV5-1	TRBJ2-1	CASSLTGPHLHEQFF
TRBV28	TRBJ2-5	CASRWQGSQETQYF
TRBV11-3	TRBJ2-1	CASSVKITYNEQFF
TRBV20-1	TRBJ2-5	CSAGLAGYQETQYF
TRBV4-2	TRBJ2-1	CASSQDEGGPVYNEQFF
TRBV2	TRBJ1-1	CASSTGNRGTEAFF
TRBV20-1	TRBJ2-5	CSARDLGDWGQETQYF
TRBV7-9	TRBJ1-1	CASSLFENTEAFF
TRBV11-2	TRBJ2-7	CASSLGQMVYEQYF
TRBV27	TRBJ2-5	CASSLKYQETQYF
TRBV4-1	TRBJ2-6	CASSQRGTGVSGANVLTF
TRBV2	TRBJ1-1	CASSEILETGGQWENTEAFF
TRBV20-1	TRBJ2-2	CSARTSGRPNTGELFF
TRBV20-1	TRBJ2-3	CSARGGGLSTDTQYF
TRBV20-1	TRBJ2-5	CSARTGGGQETQYF
TRBV15	TRBJ2-7	CATSTSLAATYEQYF
TRBV27	TRBJ2-5	CASRSMDRGFQETQYF
TRBV11-2	TRBJ2-2	CASSRRWLSGSSTGELFF
TRBV12-3/TRBV12-4	TRBJ1-1	CASSRDRNTEAFF